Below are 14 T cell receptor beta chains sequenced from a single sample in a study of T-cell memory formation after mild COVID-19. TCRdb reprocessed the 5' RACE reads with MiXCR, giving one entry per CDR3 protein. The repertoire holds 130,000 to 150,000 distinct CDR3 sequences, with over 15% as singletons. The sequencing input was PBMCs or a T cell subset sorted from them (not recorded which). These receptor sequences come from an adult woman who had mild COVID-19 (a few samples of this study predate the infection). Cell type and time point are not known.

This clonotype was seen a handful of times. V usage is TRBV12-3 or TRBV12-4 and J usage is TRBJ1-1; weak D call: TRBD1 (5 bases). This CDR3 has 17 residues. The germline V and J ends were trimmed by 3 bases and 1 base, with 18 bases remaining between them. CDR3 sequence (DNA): TGTGCCAGCAGTTTGGCACGTGGGGGGTACGGGAACACTGAAGCTTTCTTT. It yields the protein CASSLARGGYGNTEAFF.

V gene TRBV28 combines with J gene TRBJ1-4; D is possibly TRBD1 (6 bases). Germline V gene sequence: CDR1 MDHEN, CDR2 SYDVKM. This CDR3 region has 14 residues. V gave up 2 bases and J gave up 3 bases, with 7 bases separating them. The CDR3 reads CASSLGGPNEKLFF. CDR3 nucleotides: TGTGCCAGCAGTTTAGGGGGGCCTAATGAAAAACTGTTTTTT.

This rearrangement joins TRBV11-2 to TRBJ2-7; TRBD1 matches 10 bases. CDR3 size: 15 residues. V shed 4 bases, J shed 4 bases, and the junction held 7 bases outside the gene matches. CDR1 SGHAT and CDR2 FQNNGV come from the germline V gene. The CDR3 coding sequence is TGTGCCAGCAGCTACGACCGGGACAGGGGATACGAGCAGTACTTC. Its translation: CASSYDRDRGYEQYF.

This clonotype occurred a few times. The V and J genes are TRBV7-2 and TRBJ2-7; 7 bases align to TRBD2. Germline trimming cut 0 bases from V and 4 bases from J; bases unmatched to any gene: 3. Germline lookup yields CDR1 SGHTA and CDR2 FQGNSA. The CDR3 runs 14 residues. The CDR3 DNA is TGTGCCAGCAGCTTAGCGGGAGGGCGTTACGAGCAGTACTTC. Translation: CASSLAGGRYEQYF. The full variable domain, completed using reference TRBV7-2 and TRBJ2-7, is GAGVSQSPSNKVTEKGKDVELRCDPISGHTALYWYRQSLGQGLEFLIYFQGNSAPDKSGLPSDRFSAERTGGSVSTLTIQRTQQEDSAVYLCASSLAGGRYEQYFGPGTRLTVT.

The CDR3 DNA sequence: TGTGCCATCAGTGGGGTGGCTTACCAAGAGACCCAGTACTTC. This sequence encodes CAISGVAYQETQYF. The chain combines TRBV10-3 with TRBJ2-5; D gene uncertain. V lost 4 bases, J lost 0 bases, and 9 bases lay in between. The CDR3 runs 14 residues. The germline V gene encodes CDR1 ENHRY and CDR2 SYGVKD.

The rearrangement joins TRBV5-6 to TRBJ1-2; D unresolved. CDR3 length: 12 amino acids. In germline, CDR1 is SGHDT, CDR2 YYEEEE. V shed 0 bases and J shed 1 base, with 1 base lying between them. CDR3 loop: CASSLVNYGYTF. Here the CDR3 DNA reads TGTGCCAGCAGCTTGGTTAACTATGGCTACACCTTC.

CDR3 amino acids: CASSQGVSGANVLTF. The CDR3 DNA reads as TGCGCCAGCAGCCAAGGGGTCTCTGGGGCCAACGTCCTGACTTTC. V gene TRBV5-1 combines with J gene TRBJ2-6; tentatively, D is TRBD1 (5 bases). Trimming stripped 4 bases from V and 0 bases from J, with 8 bases between. Germline V CDR1 and CDR2: SGHRS, YFSETQ. This CDR3 spans 15 amino acids.

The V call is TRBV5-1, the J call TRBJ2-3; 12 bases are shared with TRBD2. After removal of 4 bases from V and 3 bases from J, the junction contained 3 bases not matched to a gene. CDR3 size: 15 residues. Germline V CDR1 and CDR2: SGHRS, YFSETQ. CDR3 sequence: CASSITSGRTDTQYF. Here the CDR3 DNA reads TGCGCCAGCAGCATAACTAGCGGGAGGACAGATACGCAGTATTTT.

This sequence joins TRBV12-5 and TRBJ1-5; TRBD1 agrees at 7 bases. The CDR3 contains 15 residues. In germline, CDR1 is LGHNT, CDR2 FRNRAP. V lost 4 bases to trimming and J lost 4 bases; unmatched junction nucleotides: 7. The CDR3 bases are TGTGCTAGTGGTTCTAGGGGGCAAGGGAATCAGCCCCAGCATTTT. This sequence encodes CASGSRGQGNQPQHF. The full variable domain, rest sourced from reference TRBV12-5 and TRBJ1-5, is DARVTQTPRHKVTEMGQEVTMRCQPILGHNTVFWYRQTMMQGLELLAYFRNRAPLDDSGMPKDRFSAEMPDATLATLKIQPSEPRDSAVYFCASGSRGQGNQPQHFGDGTRLSIL.

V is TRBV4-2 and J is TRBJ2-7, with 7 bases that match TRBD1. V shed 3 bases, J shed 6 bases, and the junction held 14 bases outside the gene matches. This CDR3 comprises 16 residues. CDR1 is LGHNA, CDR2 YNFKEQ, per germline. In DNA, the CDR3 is TGTGCCAGCAGCCAGGCCAACCTAGGGGGCTTGGGCGAGCAGTACTTC. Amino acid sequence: CASSQANLGGLGEQYF.

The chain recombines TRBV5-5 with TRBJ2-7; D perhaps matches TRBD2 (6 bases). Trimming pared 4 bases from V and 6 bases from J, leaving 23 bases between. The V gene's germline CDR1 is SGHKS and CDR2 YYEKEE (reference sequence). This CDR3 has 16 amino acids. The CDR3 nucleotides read TGTGCCAGCAGCCTGGTAGGGGAGACTAGGGCCCTCGAGCAGTACTTC. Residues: CASSLVGETRALEQYF.

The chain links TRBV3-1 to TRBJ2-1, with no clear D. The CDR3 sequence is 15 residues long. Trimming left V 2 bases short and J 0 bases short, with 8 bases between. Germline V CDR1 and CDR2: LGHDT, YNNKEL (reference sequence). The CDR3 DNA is TGTGCCAGCAGCCAAACGGGTAACTCCTACAATGAGCAGTTCTTC. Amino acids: CASSQTGNSYNEQFF.

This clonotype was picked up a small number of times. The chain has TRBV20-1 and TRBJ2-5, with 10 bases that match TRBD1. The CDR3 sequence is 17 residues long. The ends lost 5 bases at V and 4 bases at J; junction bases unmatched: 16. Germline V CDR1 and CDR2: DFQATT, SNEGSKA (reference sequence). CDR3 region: CSAAGRMGQGPGETQYF. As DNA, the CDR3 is TGCAGTGCTGCCGGGCGGATGGGACAGGGGCCAGGAGAGACCCAGTACTTC.

CDR3 protein: CAWSSVDIQYF. DNA for the CDR3: TGTGCCTGGAGCTCAGTGGACATTCAGTACTTC. The chain recombines TRBV30 with TRBJ2-4; no clear D gene. Trimming took off 3 bases at V and 8 bases at J, with 8 bases between the two ends. Germline values: CDR1 GTSNPN, CDR2 SVGIG (reference sequence). The CDR3 totals 11 residues.